The T cell receptor beta chain described here comes from a study of early T cells in non-severe SARS-CoV-2 infection. General study findings and limits: Database matching using VDJdb favored anti-spike CD8 responses, with private and CD4 specificities left missing.

Germline CDR1 reads SGHRS; CDR2 reads YFSETQ. The CDR3 runs to 16 residues. Trimming cost V 0 bases and J 1 base, with 12 bases left between them. A single count supports this clonotype. Its target is unknown. In TCRdb, the 5' RACE reads were re-called with MiXCR into one record per CDR3 protein. The sample includes over 85,000 distinct CDR3 sequences, around a sixth seen only once; the top ten take about 1.3%. The specimen sequenced was whole blood. The sequence came from an adult who was a healthcare worker with PCR-confirmed SARS-CoV-2 infection or an uninfected control (not recorded which). This sequence joins TRBV5-1 and TRBJ2-3; maybe TRBD2 (7 bases). The CDR3 DNA reads TGCGCCAGCAGCTTGGCGGACGGGGGGCGCACAGATACGCAGTATTTT. It translates to CASSLADGGRTDTQYF.